This TCR beta chain was found in a study of early T cells in non-severe SARS-CoV-2 infection. Study-wide context: Unsorted whole-blood RNA was sequenced in bulk, leaving chains unpaired.

Individually, cDNA molecules had unique molecular identifiers attached to them. TCRdb called the 5' RACE reads again in MiXCR, with one record for every CDR3 protein. The data show 60,000 to 90,000 distinct CDR3 sequences, less than 20% seen once. This clonotype has only a few counts. Trimming took off 5 bases at V and 6 bases at J, with 11 bases between the two ends. Germline V gene lookup returns CDR1 MNHEY and CDR2 SMNVEV (reference sequence). This CDR3 is 14 amino acids long. The chain joins TRBV27 to TRBJ1-6; no clear D. The clonotype was recovered from an adult who was a healthcare worker with PCR-confirmed SARS-CoV-2 infection or an uninfected control (not recorded which). The material sequenced was whole blood. CDR3 DNA: TGTGCCAGCAGTAATTCTTGGGGTAATTCACCCCTCCACTTT. Amino acid sequence: CASSNSWGNSPLHF.